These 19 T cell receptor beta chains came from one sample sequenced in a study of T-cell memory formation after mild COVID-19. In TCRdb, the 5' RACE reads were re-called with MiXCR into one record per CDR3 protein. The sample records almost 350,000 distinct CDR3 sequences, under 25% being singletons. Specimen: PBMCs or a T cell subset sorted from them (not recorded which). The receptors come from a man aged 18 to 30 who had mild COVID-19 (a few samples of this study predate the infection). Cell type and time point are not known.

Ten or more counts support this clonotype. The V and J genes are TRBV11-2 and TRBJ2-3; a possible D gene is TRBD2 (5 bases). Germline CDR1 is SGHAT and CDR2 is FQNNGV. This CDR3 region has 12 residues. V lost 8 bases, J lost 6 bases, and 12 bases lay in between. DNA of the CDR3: TGTGCCAGCTGCTCCGGCGGGGATACGCAGTATTTT. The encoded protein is CASCSGGDTQYF.

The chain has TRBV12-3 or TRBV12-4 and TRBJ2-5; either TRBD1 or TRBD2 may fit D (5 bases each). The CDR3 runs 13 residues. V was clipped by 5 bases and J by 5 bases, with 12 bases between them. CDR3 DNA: TGTGCCAGCAGTCCCTCGTGGGGGGAGACCCAGTACTTC. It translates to CASSPSWGETQYF.

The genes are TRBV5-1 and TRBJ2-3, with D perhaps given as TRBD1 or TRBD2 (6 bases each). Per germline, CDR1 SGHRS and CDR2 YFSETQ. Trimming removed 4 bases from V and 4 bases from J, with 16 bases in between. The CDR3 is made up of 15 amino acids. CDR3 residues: CASSLGWRGADTQYF. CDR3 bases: TGCGCCAGCAGCCTGGGGTGGAGGGGGGCAGATACGCAGTATTTT. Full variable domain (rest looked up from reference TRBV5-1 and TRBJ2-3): KAGVTQTPRYLIKTRGQQVTLSCSPISGHRSVSWYQQTPGQGLQFLFEYFSETQRNKGNFPGRFSGRQFSNSRSEMNVSTLELGDSALYLCASSLGWRGADTQYFGPGTRLTVL.

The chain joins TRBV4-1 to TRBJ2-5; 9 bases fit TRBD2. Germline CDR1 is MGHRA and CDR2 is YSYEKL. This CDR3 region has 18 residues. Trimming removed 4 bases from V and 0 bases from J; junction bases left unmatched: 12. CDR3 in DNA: TGCGCCAGCAGCCTAGCGCTAGCGGGGACACCTAACCAAGAGACCCAGTACTTC. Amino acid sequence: CASSLALAGTPNQETQYF.

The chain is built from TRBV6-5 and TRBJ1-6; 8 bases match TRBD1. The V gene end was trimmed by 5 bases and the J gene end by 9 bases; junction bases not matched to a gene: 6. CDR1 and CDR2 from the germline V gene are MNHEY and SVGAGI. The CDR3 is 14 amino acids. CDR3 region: CASSPQGESSPLHF. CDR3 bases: TGTGCCAGCAGTCCACAGGGGGAAAGTTCACCCCTCCACTTT.

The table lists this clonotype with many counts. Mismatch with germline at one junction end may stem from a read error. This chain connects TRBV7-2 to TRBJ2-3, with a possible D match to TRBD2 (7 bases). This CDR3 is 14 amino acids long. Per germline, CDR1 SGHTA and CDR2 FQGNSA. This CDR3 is CASSLAGATDTQYF. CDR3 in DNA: TGCGCCAGCAGCTTGGCGGGGGCCACAGATACGCAGTATTTT.

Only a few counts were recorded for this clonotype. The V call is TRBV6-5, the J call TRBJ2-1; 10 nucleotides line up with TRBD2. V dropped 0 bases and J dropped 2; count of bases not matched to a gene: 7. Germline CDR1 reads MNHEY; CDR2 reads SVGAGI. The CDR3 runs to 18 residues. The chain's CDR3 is CASSYSGSGGHPYNEQFF. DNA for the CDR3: TGTGCCAGCAGTTACTCTGGTAGCGGGGGGCATCCCTACAATGAGCAGTTCTTC.

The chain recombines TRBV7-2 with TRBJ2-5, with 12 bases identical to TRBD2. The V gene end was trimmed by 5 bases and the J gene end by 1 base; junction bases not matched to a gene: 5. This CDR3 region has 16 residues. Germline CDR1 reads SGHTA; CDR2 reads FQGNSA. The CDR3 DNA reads TGTGCCAGCAGCCAATCTAGCGGGGGGGCCCAAGAGACCCAGTACTTC. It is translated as CASSQSSGGAQETQYF. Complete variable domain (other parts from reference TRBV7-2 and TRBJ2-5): GAGVSQSPSNKVTEKGKDVELRCDPISGHTALYWYRQSLGQGLEFLIYFQGNSAPDKSGLPSDRFSAERTGGSVSTLTIQRTQQEDSAVYLCASSQSSGGAQETQYFGPGTRLLVL.

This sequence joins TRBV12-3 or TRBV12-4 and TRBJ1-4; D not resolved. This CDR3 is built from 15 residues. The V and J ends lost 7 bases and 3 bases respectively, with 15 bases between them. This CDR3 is CASTSDGLSNEKLFF. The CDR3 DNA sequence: TGTGCCAGCACCTCAGATGGGCTGTCTAATGAAAAACTGTTTTTT.

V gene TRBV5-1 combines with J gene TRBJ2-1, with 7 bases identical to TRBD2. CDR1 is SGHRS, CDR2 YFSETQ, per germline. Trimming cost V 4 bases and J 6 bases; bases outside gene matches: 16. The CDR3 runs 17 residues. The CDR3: CASSRSGTIGGVNEQFF. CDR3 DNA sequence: TGCGCCAGCAGCCGAAGCGGGACTATCGGGGGTGTCAATGAGCAGTTCTTC.

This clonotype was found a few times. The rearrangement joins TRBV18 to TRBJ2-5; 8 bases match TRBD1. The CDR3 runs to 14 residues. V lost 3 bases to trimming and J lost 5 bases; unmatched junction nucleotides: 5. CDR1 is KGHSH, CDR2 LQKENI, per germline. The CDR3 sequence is CASSPIRGHETQYF. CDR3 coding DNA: TGTGCCAGCTCACCGATCAGGGGGCACGAGACCCAGTACTTC.

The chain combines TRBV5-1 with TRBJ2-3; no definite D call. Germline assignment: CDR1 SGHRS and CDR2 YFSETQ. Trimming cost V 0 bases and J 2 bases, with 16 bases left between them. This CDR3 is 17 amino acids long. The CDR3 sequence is CASSLALGRLNTDTQYF. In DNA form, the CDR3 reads TGCGCCAGCAGCTTGGCCCTCGGCAGACTCAACACAGATACGCAGTATTTT.

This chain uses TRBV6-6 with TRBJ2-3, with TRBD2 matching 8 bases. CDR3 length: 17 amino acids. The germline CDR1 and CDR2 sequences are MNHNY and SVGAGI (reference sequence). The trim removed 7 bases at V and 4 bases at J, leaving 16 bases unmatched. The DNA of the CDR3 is TGTGCCAGCAATCCCGAGGGCGGGGGGCCAGACGCAGATACGCAGTATTTT. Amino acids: CASNPEGGGPDADTQYF.

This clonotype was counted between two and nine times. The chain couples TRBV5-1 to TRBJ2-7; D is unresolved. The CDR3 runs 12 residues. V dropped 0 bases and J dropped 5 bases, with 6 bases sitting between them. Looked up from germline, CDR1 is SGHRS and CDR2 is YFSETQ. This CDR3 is CASSLAGDEQYF. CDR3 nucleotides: TGCGCCAGCAGCTTGGCTGGGGACGAGCAGTACTTC.

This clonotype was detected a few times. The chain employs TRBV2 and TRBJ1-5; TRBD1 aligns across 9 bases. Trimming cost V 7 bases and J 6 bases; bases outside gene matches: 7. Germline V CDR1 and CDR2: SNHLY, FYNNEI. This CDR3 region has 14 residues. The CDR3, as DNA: TGTGCCAGCAAGTCGGGACAGGGAACTCAGCCCCAGCATTTT. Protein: CASKSGQGTQPQHF. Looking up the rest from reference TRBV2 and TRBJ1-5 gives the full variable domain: EPEVTQTPSHQVTQMGQEVILRCVPISNHLYFYWYRQILGQKVEFLVSFYNNEISEKSEIFDDQFSVERPDGSNFTLKIRSTKLEDSAMYFCASKSGQGTQPQHFGDGTRLSIL.

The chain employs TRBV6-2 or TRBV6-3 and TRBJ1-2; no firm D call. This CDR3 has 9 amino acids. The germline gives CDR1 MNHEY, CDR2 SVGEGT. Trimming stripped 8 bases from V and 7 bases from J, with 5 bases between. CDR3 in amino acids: CASGSGYTF. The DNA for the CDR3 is TGTGCCAGCGGGAGTGGCTACACCTTC.

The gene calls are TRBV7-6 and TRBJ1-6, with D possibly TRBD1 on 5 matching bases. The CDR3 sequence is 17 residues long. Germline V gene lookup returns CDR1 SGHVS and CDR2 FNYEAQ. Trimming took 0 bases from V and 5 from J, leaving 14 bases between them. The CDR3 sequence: CASSLALRRGDNSPLHF. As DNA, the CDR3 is TGTGCCAGCAGCTTAGCCCTAAGACGGGGCGATAATTCACCCCTCCACTTT.

The CDR3 here is CASSLDGLNSGNTIYF. In DNA form, the CDR3 reads TGTGCCAGCAGCTTAGACGGTCTGAACTCTGGAAACACCATATATTTT. This chain connects TRBV7-2 to TRBJ1-3; no definite D call. Trimming removed 1 base from V and 0 bases from J, with 10 bases in between. The CDR3 loop spans 16 amino acids. Germline V CDR1 and CDR2: SGHTA, FQGNSA.

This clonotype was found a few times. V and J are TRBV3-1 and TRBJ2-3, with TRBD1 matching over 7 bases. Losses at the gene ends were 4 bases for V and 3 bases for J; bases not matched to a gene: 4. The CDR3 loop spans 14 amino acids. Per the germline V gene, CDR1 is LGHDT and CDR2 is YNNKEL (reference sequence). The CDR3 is CASSRTGVTDTQYF. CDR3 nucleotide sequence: TGTGCCAGCAGCCGCACAGGGGTGACAGATACGCAGTATTTT.